This T cell receptor (beta chain) was captured by sequencing in a study of monozygotic twins with inflammatory bowel disease (dated by TCRdb to between 2018 and 2020). About the study as a whole: A total of 28 monozygotic twin pairs were included in the full study, comprising nine German pairs (four IBD-concordant, five IBD-discordant) and 19 IBD-discordant Danish pairs. The search for disease-associated traits relied mainly on comparing IBD patients with their genetically identical healthy co-twins within discordant pairs. Each individual had, on average, about 151 000 unique TCRalpha sequences and 181 000 unique TCRbeta sequences available for analysis. General findings and caveats noted by the study authors: Repertoire similarity did not differ between concordant and discordant twins, possibly due to limited statistical power. Because patients were on differing immunosuppressive treatments, the repertoires may have picked up extra background noise and inter-individual variability. The analysis was unable to tell apart different T cell subtypes. Measured by the inverse Simpson index, TCRbeta repertoire diversity was lower in IBD patients than in their healthy co-twins. Compared with healthy twins, IBD patients had fewer clonotypes in common with other individuals, a difference most pronounced in patients showing signs of disease activity. The results gave no support for a single strong signal or clonotype linked to IBD.

As concerns this clonotype: Which antigen it targets is not known.

The library came from 5' RACE. The input for every TCR library was approximately 3,500 ng of total RNA. For each sample, cDNA was synthesized in eight separate reactions using SMARTScribe reverse transcriptase. During cDNA synthesis, template switching was used to introduce unique molecular identifiers that contained a 6-nucleotide sample barcode. TCRalpha and TCRbeta cDNA was amplified by two nested PCRs of 16 and 9 cycles, with bead purification after each PCR. Before amplification, cDNA was treated with uracil DNA-glycosylase and purified using the QIAquick PCR purification kit. The second PCR was the step at which Illumina TruSeq-compatible adapters and sample-specific barcodes were added. TapeStation and Qubit were used to check library quality and concentration, and 4.5 to 5 ng of each library was pooled. Pooled libraries were sequenced on an Illumina HiSeq2500 single-index Rapid Run with 2 x 100 bp reads and custom sequencing primers. The original pipeline was this. MiGEC version 1.2.6 was used for UMI-based consensus assembly to correct PCR and sequencing errors. MiXCR version 2.1.1 handled V(D)J alignment, clonotype assembly and CDR3 extraction. Normalisation of gene usage, clonotype sharing and MAIT/NKT TCR abundance was achieved by analysing the top 1000, 10 000 and 20 000 clonotypes per sample. Diversity was computed as the inverse Simpson index with the vegan R package after downsampling to 27 000 UMIs. Paired Mann-Whitney U tests were applied to discordant twin pairs, and Benjamini-Hochberg correction was used for multiple testing. TCRdb reprocessed the reads, and each CDR3 protein sequence is entered once, without DNA. Clone size and V and J calls follow TCRdb, not the original study. The sample's clone listing holds about 380,000 distinct CDR3 sequences. The biggest ten clones account for 2.6% of the sample.

From a lookup of the germline V gene (reference sequence), CDR1 and CDR2 are LNHDA and SQIVND. The CDR3 runs 16 amino acids, cysteine and phenylalanine included. The DNA is not on file. From each donor, a roughly 2.5 ml peripheral blood sample was drawn into PAXgene tubes and stored at -80 degrees C. Without T cell sorting, total RNA was isolated from whole blood using the PAXgene blood miRNA kit on an automated QIAcube. Deep TCRalpha and TCRbeta repertoire profiling with unique molecular barcoding was performed on peripheral blood of monozygotic twin pairs concordant or discordant for inflammatory bowel disease. Smoking habits were recorded for all twin pairs, with individuals classified as current, former or never smokers.

The chain links TRBV19 with TRBJ1-3; TCRdb's D call of TRBD1 is untestable without DNA. This clonotype originated in a human donor with ulcerative colitis or Crohn's disease, or a healthy co-twin of an affected twin (not recorded which). What was sequenced was blood. The CDR3: CASSTGGQGTGNTIYF.